Below, one T cell receptor (beta chain) is given with its context. Its antigen is still unknown. The germline V gene encodes CDR1 SGDLS and CDR2 YYNGEE. The CDR3 has 15 residues. V lost 0 bases and J lost 5; bases outside the gene matches: 5. This entry comes from a study of graft-versus-host responses after intestinal transplantation. Study information: Recipients uniformly received anti-thymocyte globulin induction, followed by tacrolimus and steroids for three to four years. Overall study findings and caveats: Early post-transplant HvG declines tracked with peak circulating GvH clone levels. GvH clones appeared in recipient marrow, some first in ileum or blood.

TCRdb's copy holds only in-frame clones and misses some; the assay was immunoSEQ multiplex PCR. Found here are approximately 9,600 clones, almost 95% of them singletons; the top ten hold over 3%. This specimen consisted of PBMCs, obtained roughly six weeks after intestinal transplantation. The chain carries TRBV9 and TRBJ1-2; 9 bases agree with TRBD1. This clonotype was obtained from a human patient who received an intestinal transplant, so some T cells may come from the graft donor. The CDR3 reads CASSVDLGQGYGYTF. The CDR3 DNA sequence: TGTGCCAGCAGCGTAGATCTGGGACAGGGATATGGCTACACCTTC.